This T cell receptor beta chain was documented in a study of blood T cell repertoires in COVID-19. Profiling relied on immunoSEQ multiplex PCR, and the TCRdb table lists in-frame clones only, not all of them. The sample carries roughly 90,000 clones, approximately 87% recorded once. V was pared by 5 bases and J by 2 bases, with 11 bases between. Germline assignment: CDR1 SNHLY and CDR2 FYNNEI. The CDR3 is made up of 14 amino acids. The TCR was taken from a human donor in a cohort sampled during active COVID-19. V and J are TRBV2 and TRBJ2-3; D may be TRBD1 (6 bases). What was sequenced was peripheral blood. The CDR3 here is CASSTDRHTDTQYF. CDR3 nucleotides: TGTGCCAGCAGTACGGACAGACACACAGATACGCAGTATTTT.